The source of this T cell receptor beta chain is a study of shared clonotypes between healthy human individuals. Genomic DNA (from each subset) was split evenly across several immunoSEQ plates. Using immunoSEQ multiplex PCR, the repertoire was profiled, and TCRdb retains in-frame clones only, with some absent. The table lists around 1.5 million clones, 95% to 99% of them singletons. This clone was seen only once. The junction shows a germline mismatch at one end, possibly a read error. Per germline, CDR1 SSHAT and CDR2 FNYEAQ (reference sequence). CDR3 length equals 17 residues. This TCR was recovered from a man between 25 and 39 years old in good health. This chain joins TRBV7-7 and TRBJ2-1; 8 bases match TRBD2. Sequencing was done on a sample of naive CD4+ T cells sorted from blood. As for subset: CD45RA+ positively selected. CDR3 sequence: CASSLARGGGSYNEQFF. CDR3 in DNA: TGTGCTAGCAGCTTAGCCCGGGGGGGTGGCTCCTACAATGAGCAGTTCTTC.